These 3 T cell receptor beta chains were all obtained from the same sample, sequenced in a study of blood T cell repertoires in COVID-19. Clones were read by immunoSEQ multiplex PCR, and TCRdb kept only the in-frame ones, dropping some. This table has about 200,000 clones, around nine tenths appearing once. The source material was peripheral blood. These TCRs come from a man younger than 35 with active or convalescent COVID-19.

The chain couples TRBV9 to TRBJ2-3; D gene uncertain. V lost 1 base and J 4 bases, leaving 10 bases between the germline ends. CDR1 and CDR2 from the germline V gene are SGDLS and YYNGEE. The CDR3 totals 14 residues. In DNA form, the CDR3 reads TGTGCCAGCAGCGTATTATTCTCCTCAGATACGCAGTATTTT. Translated, it gives CASSVLFSSDTQYF.

This chain uses TRBV6-2 or TRBV6-3 with TRBJ1-2, with 7 bases lining up with TRBD1. The germline V gene has CDR1 MNHEY and CDR2 SVGEGT. The CDR3 contains 15 residues. With 4 bases clipped from V and 7 bases from J, the junction kept 12 bases outside the gene matches. This CDR3 reads CASSWSVTGKFGYTF. In DNA form, the CDR3 reads TGTGCCAGCAGTTGGTCGGTGACAGGGAAGTTTGGCTACACCTTC.

The chain recombines TRBV3-1 (or the pseudogene TRBV3-2) with TRBJ2-7, with 7 bases matching TRBD2. Germline values: CDR1 LGHDT, CDR2 YNNKEL (reference sequence). Trimming cost V 1 base and J 3 bases; bases outside gene matches: 6. This CDR3 is 15 amino acids long. Here the CDR3 reads CASSQGLAANYEQYF. CDR3 bases: TGTGCCAGCAGCCAAGGACTAGCAGCAAACTACGAGCAGTACTTC.